This T cell receptor beta chain derives from a study of a mutant IDH1 vaccine in newly diagnosed glioma (dated by TCRdb to 2020 to 2022). For context, the study as a whole: Patients received eight vaccinations in weeks 1, 3, 5, 7, 11, 15, 19 and 23, corresponding to visits V03 through V10. Of the 25 to 35 patients who were treated, about 60% were male and approximately 38% were female, and the mean age was about 40 years. For exploratory analyses, under 30 treated patients had longitudinal TCRB deep sequencing done wherever samples were available. Before enrollment, patients had received standard therapy of radiotherapy alone, temozolomide alone, or radiochemotherapy with temozolomide; most received the combination. Peripheral blood samples were drawn at six visits, namely V03 (baseline), V05, V07, V10, V12 and V13. Vaccination was initiated 4-6 weeks after radiotherapy alone, or concurrently with temozolomide cycles in the chemotherapy-containing groups. Paper-wide results and their limitations: According to the authors, sample limitations meant that analyses of patient blood samples could not be reproduced. Vaccine-induced immune responses across multiple MHC alleles were detected in approximately 93% of patients. Availability determined which PBMC samples were chosen for TCRB deep sequencing. No apparent relationship was observed between pseudoprogression and alterations in the top peripheral T cell clonotypes detected by TCRB sequencing.

As for this clone: Its cognate antigen has yet to be identified. Base qualities are not recorded, but no much larger clone differs from it by a single base.

The junction carries 11 bases between V and J, which are trimmed by 6 bases and 0 bases respectively. The CDR3 numbers 14 residues from cysteine through phenylalanine. Only the CDR3 portion is preserved as DNA: 42 bases, with reading frame beginning at the first base. CDR1 and CDR2 are drawn from the germline V gene (reference sequence): LNHDA, SQIVND. Library creation used the immunoSEQ multiplex PCR assay. Rearranged TCR beta chain sequences were amplified using the hsTCRB Kit according to the manufacturer's protocol. Sequencing of TCRB libraries was carried out on an Illumina MiSeq. The source study handled its data this way. The proprietary platform of the kit vendor was used for demultiplexing, trimming and gene mapping. TCRdb took this table from immuneACCESS and kept in-frame rearrangements with V and J called. Such tables lack part of the clones; where checked against another copy, unresolved V genes explain under half of the gap, and the rest is unexplained. The DNA was the basis for D and trimming; V, J and clone size are from that table. The sample has around 50,000 clones on record, just under 90% of them singletons. The top ten clones comprise about 4.6% of the sample.

The time point label of this sample denotes: week 5, during vaccination. A 20-mer mutant IDH1 peptide at 300 micrograms in Montanide made up each vaccine dose, which was injected subcutaneously together with topical imiquimod. All donors had newly diagnosed IDH1-mutant astrocytomas of WHO grade 3 or 4 that showed loss of nuclear ATRX. The samples were drawn from NOA16, a multicentre, single-arm, open-label phase I trial in Germany that tested a mutant IDH1 peptide vaccine in humans for the first time. Genomic DNA for TCRB sequencing was extracted from EDTA blood using the DNeasy Blood and Tissue Kit.

Here the chain combines TRBV19 and TRBJ1-1; the D gene is unclear. This sequence was found in a woman between 35 and 50 years old with glioma. The source was PBMCs, collected from a glioma patient whose treatment included an IDH1 peptide vaccine. In nucleotides, the sequence is TGTGCCAGTAGGCAACAGTGGATGAACACTGAAGCTTTCTTT. It specifies CASRQQWMNTEAFF.